This T cell receptor beta chain was sequenced for a study of a mutant IDH1 vaccine in newly diagnosed glioma. Worth noting for this clone: The antigen remains undetermined.

Repertoires were generated with immunoSEQ multiplex PCR, while TCRdb's copy carries only in-frame clones and drops some. The sample holds some 57,000 clones, 76% seen once. As for time point: week 47, end of study. Each dose of the vaccine consisted of 300 ug of mutant IDH1 20-mer peptide, with topical imiquimod. Patients received eight vaccinations in weeks 1, 3, 5, 7, 11, 15, 19, 23. The source of this sequence is a woman between 40 and 50 years old with glioma. Some clones in this sample may be carry-over from other donors' samples. Sequenced here: PBMCs, sampled from a glioma patient whose treatment included an IDH1 peptide vaccine.

The CDR3 protein is CASSLTGSGNTIYF. The CDR3 region has the DNA TGTGCCAGCAGCTTGACAGGGTCAGGAAACACCATATATTTT. The chain is built from TRBV7-3 and TRBJ1-3, with 7 bases lining up with TRBD1. CDR3 length: 14 residues. V shed 3 bases and J 4 bases; nucleotides not matched to a gene: 3. Germline V gene lookup returns CDR1 SGHTA and CDR2 FQGTGA.